This T cell receptor (beta chain) comes out of a study of shared clonotypes between healthy human individuals. It was at deep level that the assay was run. Using immunoSEQ multiplex PCR, the repertoire was profiled, and TCRdb retains in-frame clones only, with some absent. This table has some 700,000 clones, about 90% appearing once. The TCR was taken from a man aged 18 to 29 in good health. Some clones in this sample may be carry-over from other donors' samples. Sequencing was carried out using memory CD8+ T cells from PBMCs. The subset: CD45RO+ cells pooled with CCR7-negative TemRA cells.

DNA for the CDR3: TGTGCCACCAGCAGAGCTTGGGGGCTTAGTGAGACCCAGTACTTC. Protein: CATSRAWGLSETQYF. This chain connects TRBV15 to TRBJ2-5; tentatively, D is TRBD1 (6 bases). The CDR3 runs 15 residues. CDR1 and CDR2 (germline): LNHNV, YYDKDF (reference sequence). V was shortened by 1 base and J by 5 bases, with 14 bases between the two germline ends.